The clone carrying this T cell receptor beta chain showed up many times. Its target is not known. Out of around 10 ml of fresh peripheral blood, PBMCs were obtained. The TCR beta CDR3 regions underwent amplification from RNA transcripts. HTBI primers were employed in first-round RT-PCR, then a second-round multiplex PCR followed. TCRdb redid the calling of the multiplex PCR reads with MiXCR, one entry per CDR3 protein. Found here are under 350,000 distinct CDR3 sequences, 15% to 20% of them singletons; the top ten hold about 12%. This CDR3 region has 14 residues. V was pared by 0 bases and J by 5 bases, with 11 bases between. Germline CDR1 SGHDN, CDR2 FVKESK. This sample is drawn from a study of Graves' ophthalmopathy and Graves' hyperthyroidism. Across the whole study: Upon initial diagnosis and before any treatment, peripheral blood was collected. The study, taken as a whole, reports: Blood also carried most expanded thyroid clonotypes exceeding 0.001 frequency. The model's prediction of ophthalmopathy progression had just over 70% sensitivity and around 77% specificity.

Sequenced: peripheral blood. The chain employs TRBV14 and TRBJ2-7; D is unclear. The sequence came from an adult man with Graves' ophthalmopathy. DNA for the CDR3: TGTGCCAGCAGCCAAGATTGGGTAGGCAACGAGCAGTACTTC. The encoded protein is CASSQDWVGNEQYF. The full variable domain, its missing parts supplied by reference TRBV14 and TRBJ2-7, is EAGVTQFPSHSVIEKGQTVTLRCDPISGHDNLYWYRRVMGKEIKFLLHFVKESKQDESGMPNNRFLAERTGGTYSTLKVQPAELEDSGVYFCASSQDWVGNEQYFGPGTRLTVT.